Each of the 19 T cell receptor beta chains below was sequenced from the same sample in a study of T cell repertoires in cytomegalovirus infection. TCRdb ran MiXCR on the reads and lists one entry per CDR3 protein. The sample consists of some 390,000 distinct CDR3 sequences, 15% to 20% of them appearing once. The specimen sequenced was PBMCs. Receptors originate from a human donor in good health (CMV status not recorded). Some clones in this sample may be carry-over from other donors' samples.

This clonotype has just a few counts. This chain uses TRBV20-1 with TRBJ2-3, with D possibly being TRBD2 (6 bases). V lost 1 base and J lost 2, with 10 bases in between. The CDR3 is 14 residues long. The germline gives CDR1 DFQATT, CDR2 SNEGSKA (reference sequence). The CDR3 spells CSARGGGNTDTQYF. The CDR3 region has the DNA TGCAGTGCTAGAGGGGGAGGCAACACAGATACGCAGTATTTT.

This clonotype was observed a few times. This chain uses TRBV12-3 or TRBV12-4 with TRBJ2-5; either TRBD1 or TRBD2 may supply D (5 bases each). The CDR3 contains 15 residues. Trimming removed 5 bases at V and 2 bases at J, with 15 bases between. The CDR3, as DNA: TGTGCCAGCAGTCCCGGGACGGTGGATCAAGAGACCCAGTACTTC. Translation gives CASSPGTVDQETQYF.

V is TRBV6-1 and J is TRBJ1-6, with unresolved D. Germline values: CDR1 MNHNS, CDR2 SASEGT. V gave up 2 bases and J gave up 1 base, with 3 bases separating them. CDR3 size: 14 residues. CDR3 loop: CASSERSYNSPLHF. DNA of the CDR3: TGTGCCAGCAGTGAAAGATCCTATAATTCACCCCTCCACTTT.

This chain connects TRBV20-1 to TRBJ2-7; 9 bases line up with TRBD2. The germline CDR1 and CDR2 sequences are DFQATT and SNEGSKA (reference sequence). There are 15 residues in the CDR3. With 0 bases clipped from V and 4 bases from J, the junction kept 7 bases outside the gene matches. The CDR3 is CSARESSGGSYEQYF. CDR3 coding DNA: TGCAGTGCTAGAGAGAGTAGCGGGGGAAGTTACGAGCAGTACTTC.

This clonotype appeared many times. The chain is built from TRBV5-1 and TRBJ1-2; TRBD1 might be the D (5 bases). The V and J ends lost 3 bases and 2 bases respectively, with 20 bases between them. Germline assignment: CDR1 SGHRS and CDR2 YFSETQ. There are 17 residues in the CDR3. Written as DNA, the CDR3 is TGCGCCAGCAGCTCGACTGAGATTCAGGGCTACAACTATGGCTACACCTTC. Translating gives CASSSTEIQGYNYGYTF.

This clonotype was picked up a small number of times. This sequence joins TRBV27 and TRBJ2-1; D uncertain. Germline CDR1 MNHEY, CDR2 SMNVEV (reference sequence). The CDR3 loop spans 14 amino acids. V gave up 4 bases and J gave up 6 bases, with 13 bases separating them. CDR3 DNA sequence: TGTGCCAGCAGTTCCGCTCCTGAGGTCAATGAGCAGTTCTTC. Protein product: CASSSAPEVNEQFF.

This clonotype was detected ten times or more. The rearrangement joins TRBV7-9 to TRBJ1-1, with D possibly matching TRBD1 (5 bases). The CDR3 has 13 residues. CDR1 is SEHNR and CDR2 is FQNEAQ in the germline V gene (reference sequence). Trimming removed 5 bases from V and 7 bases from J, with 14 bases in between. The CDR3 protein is CASSDGQPIEAFF. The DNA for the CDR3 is TGTGCCAGCAGCGATGGACAACCTATTGAAGCTTTCTTT.

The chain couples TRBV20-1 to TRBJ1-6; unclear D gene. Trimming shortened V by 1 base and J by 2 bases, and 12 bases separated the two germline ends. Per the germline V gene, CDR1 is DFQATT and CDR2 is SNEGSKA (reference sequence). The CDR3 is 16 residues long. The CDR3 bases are TGCAGTGCTAGAGTGAGAAGATTCACCTATAATTCACCCCTCCACTTT. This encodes CSARVRRFTYNSPLHF.

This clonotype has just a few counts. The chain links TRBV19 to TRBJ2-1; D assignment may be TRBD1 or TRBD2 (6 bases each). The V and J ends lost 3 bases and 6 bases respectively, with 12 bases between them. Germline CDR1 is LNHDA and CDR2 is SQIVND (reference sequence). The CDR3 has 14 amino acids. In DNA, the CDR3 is TGTGCCAGTAGTATCGTGGAGGGGGGCAATGAGCAGTTCTTC. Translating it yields CASSIVEGGNEQFF.

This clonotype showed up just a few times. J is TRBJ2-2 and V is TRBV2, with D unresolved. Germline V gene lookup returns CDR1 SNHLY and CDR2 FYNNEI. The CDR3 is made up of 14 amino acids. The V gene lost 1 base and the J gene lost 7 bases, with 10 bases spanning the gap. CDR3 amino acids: CASSEDGLGGELFF. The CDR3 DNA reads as TGTGCCAGCAGTGAAGACGGGCTTGGCGGGGAGCTGTTTTTT.

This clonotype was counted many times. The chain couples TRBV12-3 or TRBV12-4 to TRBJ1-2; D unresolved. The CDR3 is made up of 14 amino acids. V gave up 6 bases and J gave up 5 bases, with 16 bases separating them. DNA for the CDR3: TGTGCCAGCAGATCGGCCGGTTCCCGGTATGGCTACACCTTC. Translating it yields CASRSAGSRYGYTF.

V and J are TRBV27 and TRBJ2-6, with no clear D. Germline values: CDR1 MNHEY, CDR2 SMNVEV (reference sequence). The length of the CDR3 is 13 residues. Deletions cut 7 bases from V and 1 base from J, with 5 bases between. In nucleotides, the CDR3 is TGTGCCAGCATTACTTCTGGGGCCAACGTCCTGACTTTC. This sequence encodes CASITSGANVLTF.

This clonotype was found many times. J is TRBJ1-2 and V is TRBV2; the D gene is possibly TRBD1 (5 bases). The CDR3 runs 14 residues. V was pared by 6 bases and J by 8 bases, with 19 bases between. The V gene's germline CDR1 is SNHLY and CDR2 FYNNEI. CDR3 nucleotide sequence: TGTGCCAGCAGGAGAGAGGCGCGAGAGGGGGGCTACACCTTC. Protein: CASRREAREGGYTF.

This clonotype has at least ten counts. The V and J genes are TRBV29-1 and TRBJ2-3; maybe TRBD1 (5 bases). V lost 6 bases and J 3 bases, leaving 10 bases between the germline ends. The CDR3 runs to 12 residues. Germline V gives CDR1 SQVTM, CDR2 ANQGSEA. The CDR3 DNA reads TGCAGCGTGGCCACAGGTACAGATACGCAGTATTTT. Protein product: CSVATGTDTQYF.

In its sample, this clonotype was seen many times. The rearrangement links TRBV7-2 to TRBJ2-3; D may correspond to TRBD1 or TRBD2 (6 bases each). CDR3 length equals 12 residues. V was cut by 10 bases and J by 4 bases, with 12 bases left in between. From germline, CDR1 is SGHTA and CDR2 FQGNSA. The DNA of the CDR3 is TGTGCCATGGAGGGGGGCCCAGATACGCAGTATTTT. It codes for CAMEGGPDTQYF.

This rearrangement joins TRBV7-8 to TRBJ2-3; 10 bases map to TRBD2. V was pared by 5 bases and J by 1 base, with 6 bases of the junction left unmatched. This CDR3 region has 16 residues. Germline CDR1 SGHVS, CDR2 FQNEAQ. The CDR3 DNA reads TGTGCCAGCAGCCCCCTAGCGGGGGCCCGCACAGATACGCAGTATTTT. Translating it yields CASSPLAGARTDTQYF.

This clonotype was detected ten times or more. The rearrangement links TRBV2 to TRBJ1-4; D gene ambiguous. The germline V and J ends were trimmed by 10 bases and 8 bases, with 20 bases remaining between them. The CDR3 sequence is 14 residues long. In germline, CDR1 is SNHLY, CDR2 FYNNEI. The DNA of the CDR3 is TGTGCCAAACGAAGTGGCCAACCGGGGGAAAAACTGTTTTTT. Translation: CAKRSGQPGEKLFF.

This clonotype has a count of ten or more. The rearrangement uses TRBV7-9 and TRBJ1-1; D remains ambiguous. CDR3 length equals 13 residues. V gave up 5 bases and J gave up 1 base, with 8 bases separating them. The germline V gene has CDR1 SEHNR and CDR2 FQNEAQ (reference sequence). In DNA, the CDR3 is TGTGCCAGCAGCCTGACACCGAACACTGAAGCTTTCTTT. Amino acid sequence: CASSLTPNTEAFF.

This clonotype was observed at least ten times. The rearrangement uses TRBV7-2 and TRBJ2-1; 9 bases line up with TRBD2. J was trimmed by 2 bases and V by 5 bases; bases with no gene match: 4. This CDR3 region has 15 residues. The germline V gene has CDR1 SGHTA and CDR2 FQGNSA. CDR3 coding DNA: TGTGCCAGCAGCCCCGGACTAGCGACCTACAATGAGCAGTTCTTC. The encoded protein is CASSPGLATYNEQFF.